This TCR beta chain was observed in a study of T cell changes during pregnancy in multiple sclerosis (dated by TCRdb to the late 2010s). For the study in its entirety: In women with multiple sclerosis, the researchers looked at how the T cell repertoire shifted as pregnancy progressed.

Points on this clone: Which antigen it targets is not known. No base quality values were provided; no much bigger clone lies one nucleotide off.

Library preparation was by the immunoSEQ multiplex PCR assay. Imported from immuneACCESS, the table was reduced by TCRdb to in-frame sequences with V and J called. These copies leave out some clones; in studies compared against another copy, an unresolved V gene accounts for under half, and the cause of the remainder is not known. The sample data list 100,000 or so clones, and around 92% of these were observed just once. The ten biggest clones cover roughly 1% of the sample. From cysteine to phenylalanine, the CDR3 is 14 amino acids long. CDR3 DNA only is kept here, 42 bases in frame from base 1. Via the germline V gene, CDR1 is KGHSH and CDR2 LQKENI. Germline trimming: 9 bases from V, 5 bases from J; junction bases outside gene matches: 8.

Sequenced material: peripheral blood, taken before pregnancy. The origin of this receptor is a female donor with multiple sclerosis, enrolled in a pregnancy study. The rearrangement combines TRBV18 with TRBJ1-5, with 9 junctional bases fitting TRBD1. The bases read TGTGCCAGTAACGGACAGGGGAAGCATCAGCCCCAGCATTTT. Its coded protein is CASNGQGKHQPQHF.